This T cell receptor beta chain was profiled in a study of blood T cell repertoires in COVID-19. This CDR3 spans 14 amino acids. The V end lost 4 bases, the J end lost 7 bases, and 14 bases lay between the germline ends. Per germline, CDR1 LGHDT and CDR2 YNNKEL (reference sequence). Measured with immunoSEQ multiplex PCR; TCRdb has only the in-frame clones, and not every one. Of roughly 120,000 clones in the sample, roughly 89% are singletons; the top ten hold more than 2%. Source material: peripheral blood. The chain recombines TRBV3-1 (or the pseudogene TRBV3-2) with TRBJ2-1; tentative D call: TRBD1 (5 bases). The receptor was derived from a woman aged 45-60 years with acute or convalescent COVID-19. The CDR3 DNA reads TGTGCCAGCAGCCTAGCCTCAGGGAAGAATGAGCAGTTCTTC. This encodes CASSLASGKNEQFF.